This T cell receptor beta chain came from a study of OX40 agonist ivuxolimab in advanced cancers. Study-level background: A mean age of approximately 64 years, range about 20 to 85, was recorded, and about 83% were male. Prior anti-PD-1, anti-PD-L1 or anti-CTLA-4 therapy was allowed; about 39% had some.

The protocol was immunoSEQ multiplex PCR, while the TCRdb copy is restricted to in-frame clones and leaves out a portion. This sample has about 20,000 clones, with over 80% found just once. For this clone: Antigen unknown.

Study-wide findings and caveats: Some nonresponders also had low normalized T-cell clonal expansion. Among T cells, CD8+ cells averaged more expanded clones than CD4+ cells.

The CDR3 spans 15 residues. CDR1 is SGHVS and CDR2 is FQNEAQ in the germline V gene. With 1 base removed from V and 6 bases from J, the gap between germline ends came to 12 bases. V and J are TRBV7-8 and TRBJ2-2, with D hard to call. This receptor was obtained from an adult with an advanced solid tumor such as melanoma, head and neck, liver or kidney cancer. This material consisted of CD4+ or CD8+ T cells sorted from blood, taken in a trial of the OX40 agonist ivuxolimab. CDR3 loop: CASSLGESPPGELFF. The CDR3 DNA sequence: TGTGCCAGCAGCTTAGGGGAAAGTCCCCCCGGGGAGCTGTTTTTT.